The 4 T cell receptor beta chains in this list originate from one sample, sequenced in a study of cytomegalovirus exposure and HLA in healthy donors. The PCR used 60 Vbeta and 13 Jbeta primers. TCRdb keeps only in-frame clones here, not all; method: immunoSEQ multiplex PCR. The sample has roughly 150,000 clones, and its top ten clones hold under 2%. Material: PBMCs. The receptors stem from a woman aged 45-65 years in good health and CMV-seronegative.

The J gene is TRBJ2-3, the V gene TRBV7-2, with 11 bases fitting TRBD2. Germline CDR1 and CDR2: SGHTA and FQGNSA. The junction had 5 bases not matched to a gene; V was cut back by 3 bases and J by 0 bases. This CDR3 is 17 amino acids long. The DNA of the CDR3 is TGTGCCAGCAGCTTCGGTACTAGCGGGGGTAGCACAGATACGCAGTATTTT. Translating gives CASSFGTSGGSTDTQYF.

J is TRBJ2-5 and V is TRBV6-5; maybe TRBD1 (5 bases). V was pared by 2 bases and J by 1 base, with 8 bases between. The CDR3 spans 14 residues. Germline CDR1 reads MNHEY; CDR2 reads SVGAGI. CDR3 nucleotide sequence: TGTGCCAGCAGTTACGGGGCAGGCCAAGAGACCCAGTACTTC. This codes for CASSYGAGQETQYF.

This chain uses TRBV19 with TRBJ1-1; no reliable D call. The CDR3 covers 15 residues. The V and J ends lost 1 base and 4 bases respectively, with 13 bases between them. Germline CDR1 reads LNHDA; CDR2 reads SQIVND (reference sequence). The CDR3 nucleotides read TGTGCCAGTAGTATAGGAACCCGTTCGGGCACTGAAGCTTTCTTT. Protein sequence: CASSIGTRSGTEAFF.

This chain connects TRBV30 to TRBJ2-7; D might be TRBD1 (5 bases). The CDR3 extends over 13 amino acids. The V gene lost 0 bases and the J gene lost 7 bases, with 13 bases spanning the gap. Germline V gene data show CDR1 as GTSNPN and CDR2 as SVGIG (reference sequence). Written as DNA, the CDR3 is TGTGCCTGGAGTGTAGGGGTCCGCCGGGAGCAGTACTTC. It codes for CAWSVGVRREQYF. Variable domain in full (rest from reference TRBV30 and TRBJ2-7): SQTIHQWPATLVQPVGSPLSLECTVEGTSNPNLYWYRQAAGRGLQLLFYSVGIGQISSEVPQNLSASRPQDRQFILSSKKLLLSDSGFYLCAWSVGVRREQYFGPGTRLTVT.